What follows describes a single T cell receptor (beta chain). This clone has only a few counts. No cognate antigen has been identified for it. Base qualities were left out, and no much larger clone turns up one base away. From each donor, a single peripheral blood sample of around 120 mL on average was drawn into heparinised tubes. A BD FACSAria II was used to sort naive, central memory, regulatory and stem cell-like memory CD4+ T cells with a panel that included CD45RO, CCR7, CD25, CD127, CD95 and CD27. Every sorted population had a purity above 95%. PBMCs were separated immediately by Lymphoprep density gradient centrifugation and were stained directly, without being cultured. So that batch effects would be minimized, each experiment stained and sorted samples in pairs, pairing one healthy donor with one patient. Including cysteine and phenylalanine, the CDR3 has 18 amino acids. Only the CDR3 region is kept as DNA, spanning 54 bases read in frame from base 1. From a lookup of the germline V gene (reference sequence), CDR1 and CDR2 are GTSNPN and SVGIG. The V end gives up 4 bases and the J end 0 bases, leaving 9 bases in the junction not matched to a gene.

The entire isolated RNA was reverse transcribed using the High Capacity cDNA Reverse Transcription Kit, and thus expressed TCRB transcripts were sequenced. Naive, central memory and regulatory T cell samples underwent deep immunoSEQ sequencing, averaging roughly 3.3 million total reads per sample. Sorted cells were lysed in RLT buffer, and RNA was extracted using DNase-treated RNeasy Micro or Mini kits according to cell number. Each cell subset was processed on its own to prevent cross-contamination, while patient and healthy donor samples were processed together. TCRB sequences were amplified from cDNA with the immunoSEQ multiplex PCR, producing 87-bp fragments spanning the CDR3 region. Sequencing of the amplicons was performed on the Illumina HiSeq platform. Per the authors' processing: PCR bias was corrected computationally using synthetic template baselines, and reads within Hamming distance 2 were collapsed, with unmergeable singletons discarded. Reads were aligned against IMGT so that V, D and J genes, CDR3 length and insertions or deletions at six rearrangement sites could be assigned. Within each subset, clonotype counts were normalized to sorted cell number, after which true diversity and Gini coefficients were computed with the tcR R package. The overlap coefficient, calculated on TCRB nucleotide sequences, was used to quantify repertoire sharing. Out-of-frame TCRB sequences from naive cells were analyzed to stand in for the pre-selection repertoire. Entries here come from immuneACCESS through TCRdb and include only in-frame sequences with V and J called. Some clones fail to appear in such tables; in the studies checked, an unresolved V gene covers under half of the shortfall, and the cause of the remainder is unknown. Clone size and the V and J calls come from that table; the DNA yielded D and trimming. The sample table holds 350,000 to 400,000 clones, of which approximately 15% were seen once. The ten largest clones represent 0.019% of the sample.

These data belong to a study of beta chain features in type 1 diabetes (dated by TCRdb to the late 2010s). About the study as a whole: Mean age, gender distribution, total cell number and subset yield were not different between patients and healthy donors. The study compared TCRB repertoires of sorted circulating CD4+ T cell subsets between recently diagnosed type 1 diabetes patients and matched healthy donors. A total of just under 110,000,000 sorted cells were examined across all samples, and RNA yield correlated strongly with the number of cells per subset. Whereas all 28 donors provided naive and central memory subsets, regulatory and stem cell-like memory subsets were isolated from just 8 patients and about 8 healthy donors.

Overall study outcomes, separate from this receptor: Because cDNA was sequenced instead of genomic DNA, highly expressing activated cells could be over-represented, though the groups showed no difference in activation or CD3 levels. At VDJ recombination sites, type 1 diabetes patients had fewer insertions and more deleted nucleotides, which implies abnormalities in thymic rearrangement. Naive, central memory and regulatory TCRB repertoires appeared to be more alike among patients than among healthy donors. In all four CD4+ subsets, TCRB CDR3 length was moderately but significantly shorter in type 1 diabetes patients. PCR may preferentially amplify shorter templates, but because patient and control samples were amplified and corrected together, any resulting skew would affect both groups equally. Because small numbers of individuals were included in the HLA sub-analyses, any influence of HLA type on TCRB rearrangement was left unresolved.

Source material: naive CD4+ T cells from blood. In light of the paper, this sample's cell subset or site label describes: true naive CD4+ T cells. The TCR originated in a woman under 30 in good health. The chain joins TRBV30 to TRBJ2-1, with 13 central nucleotides matching TRBD2. The DNA sequence follows: TGTGCCTGGACTCGACCCGGGACTAGCGGGACCTCCTACAATGAGCAGTTCTTC. This encodes CAWTRPGTSGTSYNEQFF.